This TCR beta chain appears in the sequencing data of a study of lymphopenia after photon versus proton radiotherapy. Repertoires were generated with immunoSEQ multiplex PCR, while TCRdb's copy carries only in-frame clones and drops some. This sample carries 150,000 to 200,000 clones, 80% to 90% of them seen once, and the ten largest clones take less than 6%. Comment on this clone: The target antigen is unknown.

Whole-study results and caveats: Relative stability marked proton patients; photon patients lost diversity and naive cells. Better survival with proton therapy was suggested as possible, not demonstrated.

Germline V CDR1 and CDR2: SGHDT, YYEEEE. The germline V and J ends were trimmed by 2 bases and 6 bases, with 12 bases remaining between them. This CDR3 is built from 14 residues. The material was peripheral blood, obtained from a patient treated with photon-based radiotherapy. This chain links TRBV5-6 with TRBJ2-1; D uncertain. The TCR was taken from a man aged 45-65 years with gastric cancer. CDR3 bases: TGTGCCAGCAGCTTCAGCGACCGAGTCAATGAGCAGTTCTTC. Amino acids: CASSFSDRVNEQFF.